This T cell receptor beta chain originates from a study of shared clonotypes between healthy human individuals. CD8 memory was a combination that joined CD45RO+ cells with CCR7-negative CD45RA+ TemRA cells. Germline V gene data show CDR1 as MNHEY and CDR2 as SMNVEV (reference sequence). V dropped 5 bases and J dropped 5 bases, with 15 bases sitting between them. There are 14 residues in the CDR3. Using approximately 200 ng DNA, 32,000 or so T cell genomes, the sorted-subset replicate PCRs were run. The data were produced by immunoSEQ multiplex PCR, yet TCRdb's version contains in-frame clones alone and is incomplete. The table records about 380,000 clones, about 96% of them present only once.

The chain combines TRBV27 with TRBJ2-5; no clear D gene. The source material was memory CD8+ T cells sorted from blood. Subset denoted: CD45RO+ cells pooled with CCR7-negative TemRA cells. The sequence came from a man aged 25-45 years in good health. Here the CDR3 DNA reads TGTGCCAGCAGTAACAGACGGCCTAGGGAGACCCAGTACTTC. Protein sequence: CASSNRRPRETQYF.